A single sample is the source of the 6 T cell receptor beta chains below, sequenced in a study of regulatory T cells in long-lasting Graves disease. The authors built TCR beta libraries using iRepertoire HTBI primers and Arm-PCR of CDR3 regions. Using its own MiXCR run on the multiplex PCR reads, TCRdb lists one record per CDR3 protein. This table has approximately 350,000 distinct CDR3 sequences, approximately 25% appearing once. This sample's time point: persistent/refractory GD, antithyroid drugs over 5 years with positive TRAb. The TCR library was made from RNA that had been extracted from PBMCs in TRIzol. The sequences come from peripheral blood mononuclear cells (PBMCs), collected when the disease was refractory, from a patient treated with antithyroid drugs. These receptors were obtained from a woman between 40 and 55 years old with Graves disease.

This clonotype was recorded at least ten times. The gene calls are TRBV28 and TRBJ2-5; D not resolved. V was trimmed by 3 bases and J by 4 bases, leaving 6 bases between them. The CDR3 covers 12 residues. CDR1 is MDHEN, CDR2 SYDVKM, per germline. CDR3 DNA sequence: TGTGCCAGCAGTTTCTCCCCAGAGACCCAGTACTTC. This translates into CASSFSPETQYF.

This clonotype was seen at least ten times. This chain uses TRBV2 with TRBJ2-7; TRBD2 matches 13 bases. The CDR3 covers 14 residues. V was pared by 8 bases and J by 4 bases, with 5 bases of the junction left unmatched. Germline V lookup: CDR1 SNHLY, CDR2 FYNNEI. CDR3 DNA: TGTGCCAGCGGAAAACTAGCGGGAGGGTACGAGCAGTACTTC. Protein sequence: CASGKLAGGYEQYF.

This clonotype was seen more than once but under ten times. This sequence joins TRBV13 and TRBJ1-1, with D unclear. V lost 5 bases and J 10 bases, leaving 14 bases between the germline ends. CDR3 length: 12 residues. The V gene's germline CDR1 is PRHDT and CDR2 FYEKMQ (reference sequence). In DNA form, the CDR3 reads TGTGCCAGCAGCCGCCCACCCGCAGGAGCTTTCTTT. Protein sequence: CASSRPPAGAFF. The variable domain in full, completed from reference TRBV13 and TRBJ1-1, reads AAGVIQSPRHLIKEKRETATLKCYPIPRHDTVYWYQQGPGQDPQFLISFYEKMQSDKGSIPDRFSAQQFSDYHSELNMSSLELGDSALYFCASSRPPAGAFFGQGTRLTVV.

The rearrangement joins TRBV5-1 to TRBJ1-6; D is ambiguous. Germline CDR1 and CDR2: SGHRS and YFSETQ. V was trimmed by 4 bases and J by 7 bases, leaving 15 bases between them. This CDR3 is 15 amino acids long. In DNA form, the CDR3 reads TGCGCCAGCAGCCCGCCAGAGGGATACAATTCACCCCTCCACTTT. Translated: CASSPPEGYNSPLHF.

The gene calls are TRBV12-3 or TRBV12-4 and TRBJ2-7; perhaps TRBD2 as D (6 bases). Trimming took 8 bases from V and 5 from J, leaving 19 bases between them. CDR3 length equals 14 residues. In nucleotides, the CDR3 is TGTGCCAGCGGTCCCTACGGGAGCCGGGACGAGCAGTACTTC. Translated, it gives CASGPYGSRDEQYF.

V is TRBV28 and J is TRBJ2-5; 11 nucleotides align to TRBD2. Trimming at V came to 5 bases and at J to 12 bases, leaving 8 bases not matched to a gene. The CDR3 sequence is 13 residues long. Germline V lookup: CDR1 MDHEN, CDR2 SYDVKM. The CDR3 coding sequence is TGTGCCAGCAGTCCGAGCCTAGCGGGAGGAAAGTACTTC. This gives the protein CASSPSLAGGKYF.